Listed below are T cell receptor beta chains from one sample, sequenced in a study of blood T cells in healthy people across ages. TCRdb re-called the 5' RACE reads through MiXCR, storing one row per CDR3 protein. Counted here are around 1,800,000 distinct CDR3 sequences, around 42% occurring once; the ten biggest clones make up more than 20%. The source material was blood. The receptors originated from a human donor in good health. Both conserved end residues are part of each CDR3. The order of the fields is V gene, clone size, D gene, J gene, CDR3 DNA, CDR3 protein. The D gene is left open where the match is weak. The size of a clone is reported for some rows only, either as once, few or many, or as a class for expanded clones.

TRBV12-3/TRBV12-4	.	.	TRBJ2-7	TGTGCCAGCAGTTTGTTGGACACGACTTACGAGCAGTACTTC	CASSLLDTTYEQYF
TRBV15	few	.	TRBJ1-3	TGTGCCACCAGCAGAGGATTGAACTCTGGAAACACCATATATTTT	CATSRGLNSGNTIYF
TRBV29-1	.	.	TRBJ2-1	TGCAGCGTTGAATCCGGGGCTACCTACAATGAGCAGTTCTTC	CSVESGATYNEQFF
TRBV5-6	few	TRBD1	TRBJ1-2	TGTGCCAGCAGCTTGGATCCCCAGGTACAGGGGAATGGCTACACCTTC	CASSLDPQVQGNGYTF
TRBV20-1	.	TRBD1	TRBJ2-5	TGCAGTGCTAGATTCAGGGGGCAGGAGACCCAGTACTTC	CSARFRGQETQYF
TRBV12-3/TRBV12-4	many	.	TRBJ1-1	TGTGCCAGCAGTTTCTGGAACACTGAAGCTTTCTTT	CASSFWNTEAFF
TRBV5-1	.	.	TRBJ2-5	TGCGCCAGCAGCTCGGCTCCGGGGGAGACCCAGTACTTC	CASSSAPGETQYF
TRBV6-6	few	.	TRBJ1-6	TGTGCCAGTAGTTACTCGAACAGTTACCTCCACTTT	CASSYSNSYLHF
TRBV6-6	.	.	TRBJ2-4	TGTGCCAGCAGTTACTCTCCAGGTGGCATTCAGTACTTC	CASSYSPGGIQYF
TRBV9	.	TRBD2	TRBJ2-7	TGTGCCAGCAGCGAGAGGGCAGGGACTATCTACGAGCAGTACTTC	CASSERAGTIYEQYF
TRBV12-3/TRBV12-4	.	TRBD1	TRBJ1-2	TGTGCCAGCAGTTTAGAGGGGGCGTCCCTCAACTATGGCTACACCTTC	CASSLEGASLNYGYTF
TRBV29-1	few	.	TRBJ1-1	TGCAGCGTTGTACAGAATCAGAGGACTGAAGCTTTCTTT	CSVVQNQRTEAFF
TRBV2	.	TRBD2	TRBJ2-3	TGTGCCAGCAGTTCCCGACTAGCGTACCGCACAGATACGCAGTATTTT	CASSSRLAYRTDTQYF
TRBV20-1	.	TRBD2	TRBJ2-3	TGCAGTGCCCCACTAGCGGGGGGGTCCGATACGCAGTATTTT	CSAPLAGGSDTQYF
TRBV28	.	.	TRBJ1-2	TGTGCCAGCAGTTTGCATCCGGGCCAGGCGGGTGGCTACACCTTC	CASSLHPGQAGGYTF
TRBV4-3	few	.	TRBJ2-5	TGCGCCAGCAGCCGTCTGTCGGTGGTAACCCAAGAGACCCAGTACTTC	CASSRLSVVTQETQYF
TRBV20-1	.	.	TRBJ2-1	TGCAGTGCTAGAGATGTATCGTCGACGGGGGGCACCTACAATGAGCAGTTCTTC	CSARDVSSTGGTYNEQFF
TRBV3-1	many	TRBD1	TRBJ2-6	TGTGCCAGCAGCCCCTCGGACAGGGCTGGGGCCAACGTCCTGACTTTC	CASSPSDRAGANVLTF
TRBV11-1	few	TRBD2	TRBJ2-1	TGTGCCAGCAGCTTAAGTAGCGGGGGGTCGAATGAGCAGTTCTTC	CASSLSSGGSNEQFF
TRBV20-1	many	.	TRBJ2-3	TGCAGTGCTAGAGATGTGGGCACAGATACGCAGTATTTT	CSARDVGTDTQYF
TRBV20-1	.	.	TRBJ2-1	TGCAGTGCGGGCAGGTGGAATGAGCAGTTCTTC	CSAGRWNEQFF
TRBV29-1	.	.	TRBJ2-5	TGCAGCGCCATCCTTGAATCTTCCGAGACCCAGTACTTC	CSAILESSETQYF
TRBV7-9	.	.	TRBJ2-5	TGTGCCAGCAGCTTTAGTATGGAAGAGACCCAGTACTTC	CASSFSMEETQYF
TRBV28	.	TRBD2	TRBJ2-7	TGTGCCAGCAGTCCCCCTGGGAGGGGAGACTACGAGCAGTACTTC	CASSPPGRGDYEQYF
TRBV2	.	TRBD1	TRBJ2-3	TGTGCCAGCAAGACTGGGGGACAGGGGATTTTAAATACGCAGTATTTT	CASKTGGQGILNTQYF
TRBV20-1	few	TRBD2	TRBJ2-1	TGCAGTGCTAGGTCGGCTAGCGGGGGGGCGTGGAATGAGCAGTTCTTC	CSARSASGGAWNEQFF
TRBV29-1	.	.	TRBJ2-7	TGCAGCGTCGAAACAGAGGGGCAACCCTACGAGCAGTACTTC	CSVETEGQPYEQYF
TRBV20-1	.	.	TRBJ2-3	TGCAGTGCTAGAGATCTAGCCACAGATACGCAGTATTTT	CSARDLATDTQYF
TRBV5-1	.	.	TRBJ1-2	TGCGCCAGCAGCGTTCCGGACACTAGTCCCTATGGCTACACCTTC	CASSVPDTSPYGYTF
TRBV29-1	.	.	TRBJ1-2	TGCAGCGTTGAAGATCTTCGGGGGGAGCATGGCTACACCTTC	CSVEDLRGEHGYTF
TRBV18	.	.	TRBJ2-7	TGTGCCAGCTCACCTGAAACAGGATATTACTACGAGCAGTACTTC	CASSPETGYYYEQYF
TRBV20-1	.	.	TRBJ2-7	TGCAGTGCTAGCAAAACTCACGAGCAGTACTTC	CSASKTHEQYF
TRBV3-1	.	TRBD1	TRBJ1-1	TGTGCCAGCAGCCAAGTCGGGACAGGGACTGAAGCTTTCTTT	CASSQVGTGTEAFF
TRBV5-6	few	.	TRBJ1-6	TGTGCCAGCAGACGACAGGTCTATAATTCACCCCTCCACTTT	CASRRQVYNSPLHF
TRBV20-1	.	.	TRBJ1-1	TGCAGTGCTGGACACAGTGGAGTCGGCGCTTACACTGAAGCTTTCTTT	CSAGHSGVGAYTEAFF
TRBV11-2	.	TRBD1	TRBJ2-5	TGTGCCAGCAGCTGGGACAGGATAGAGACCCAGTACTTC	CASSWDRIETQYF
TRBV6-6	.	.	TRBJ1-2	TGTGCCAGCTATGGGGGGGGCACTAACTATGGCTACACCTTC	CASYGGGTNYGYTF
TRBV18	few	.	TRBJ1-1	TGTGCCAGCTCACCGAGACAGGTCGGAGGGAACACTGAAGCTTTCTTT	CASSPRQVGGNTEAFF
TRBV5-1	.	.	TRBJ2-1	TGCGCCAGCACCACGGTAGGGGATGGTGAGCAGTTCTTC	CASTTVGDGEQFF
TRBV4-1	.	TRBD1	TRBJ1-2	TGCGCCAGCAGCCCCCGCGACAGGGTCTCTAACTATGGCTACACCTTC	CASSPRDRVSNYGYTF
TRBV4-1	.	.	TRBJ1-4	TGCGCCAGCAGCCCCTCGGCGCGGAATGAAAAACTGTTTTTT	CASSPSARNEKLFF
TRBV10-3	few	TRBD1	TRBJ1-2	TGTGCCATCAGTGAAACGACAGGGGATATCTATGGCTACACCTTC	CAISETTGDIYGYTF
TRBV27	.	TRBD2	TRBJ2-7	TGTGCCAGCAGTTTCGAGCGGGGGCTAACCTACGAGCAGTACTTC	CASSFERGLTYEQYF
TRBV5-1	.	TRBD1	TRBJ2-2	TGCGCCAGCAGCTTGGCCGGACAGGGTAGAACCGGGGAGCTGTTTTTT	CASSLAGQGRTGELFF
TRBV20-1	few	.	TRBJ1-2	TGCAGTGCTAAGAATACAACCTACGACAGCAGTGTCTATGGCTACACCTTC	CSAKNTTYDSSVYGYTF
TRBV11-2	few	.	TRBJ2-4	TGTGCCAGCAGAGGAAATACCAAAAACATTCAGTACTTC	CASRGNTKNIQYF
TRBV9	.	.	TRBJ2-7	TGTGCCAGCAGCCCCAACGGTGGCGGACTCGAGCAGTACTTC	CASSPNGGGLEQYF
TRBV29-1	few	.	TRBJ2-1	TGCAGCGTTCTCCAGTACAATGAGCAGTTCTTC	CSVLQYNEQFF
TRBV2	.	.	TRBJ1-1	TGTGCCAGCATGGCCTGGACTGAGAACACTGAAGCTTTCTTT	CASMAWTENTEAFF
TRBV9	few	.	TRBJ2-3	TGTGCCAGCAGCGTAGGCGACGGGGGCACAGATACGCAGTATTTT	CASSVGDGGTDTQYF
TRBV6-6	few	.	TRBJ1-5	TGTGCCAGCAGTAAAGCAGCGTATAATAGCAATCAGCCCCAGCATTTT	CASSKAAYNSNQPQHF
TRBV7-2	few	TRBD1	TRBJ2-5	TGTGCCAGCAGCTCGGGACAGAAAGGGACCCAGTACTTC	CASSSGQKGTQYF
TRBV6-2/TRBV6-3	.	.	TRBJ2-7	TGTGCCAGCAGTTACTCGCTGAATGGCTACGAGCAGTACTTC	CASSYSLNGYEQYF